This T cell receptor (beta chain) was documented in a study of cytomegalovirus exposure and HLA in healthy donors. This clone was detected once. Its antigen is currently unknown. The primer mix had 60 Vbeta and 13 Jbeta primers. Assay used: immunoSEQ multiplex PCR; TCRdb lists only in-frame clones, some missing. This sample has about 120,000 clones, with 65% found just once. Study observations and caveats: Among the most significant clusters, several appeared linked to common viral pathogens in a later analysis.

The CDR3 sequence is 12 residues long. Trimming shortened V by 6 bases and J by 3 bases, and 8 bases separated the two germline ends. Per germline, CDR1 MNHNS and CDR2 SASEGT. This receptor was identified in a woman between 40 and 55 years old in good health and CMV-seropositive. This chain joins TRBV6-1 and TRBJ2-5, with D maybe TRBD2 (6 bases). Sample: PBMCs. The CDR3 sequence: CASSLAEETQYF. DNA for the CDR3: TGTGCCAGCAGCTTAGCGGAAGAGACCCAGTACTTC.